The source of this TCR beta chain is a study of Graves' ophthalmopathy and Graves' hyperthyroidism. Overall study results and limits: Detected in blood as well were most expanded thyroid clonotypes with frequency above 0.001. Predictions made by the model for ophthalmopathy progression reached approximately 70% sensitivity and around 72% specificity.

This clonotype was seen many times. The antigen is not known. From RNA, the CDR3 regions of TCR beta chains were amplified and sequenced. HTBI primers were employed in first-round RT-PCR, then a second-round multiplex PCR followed. One entry per CDR3 protein results from TCRdb running MiXCR on the multiplex PCR reads. The sample contains about 740,000 distinct CDR3 sequences, approximately 40% of which appear only once. Ineligible for inclusion were patients with other autoimmune diseases, uncontrolled infections, pregnancy or lactation. Clinical symptoms and serum thyroxine were used for diagnosis; TRAb, thyroid ultrasound and orbital computed tomography were also relied on. This CDR3 region has 15 residues. The V and J ends lost 1 base and 0 bases respectively, with 7 bases between them. CDR1 and CDR2 (germline): LGHNA, YNFKEQ.

Sequencing was carried out using peripheral blood. The sequence came from an adult man with Graves' ophthalmopathy. The chain has TRBV4-2 and TRBJ1-5; D gene unclear. CDR3 DNA: TGTGCCAGCAGCCAAGCTTCAGGTAGCAATCAGCCCCAGCATTTT. Its protein is CASSQASGSNQPQHF.